This TCR beta chain was identified during a study of shared clonotypes between healthy human individuals. Profiled with immunoSEQ multiplex PCR; TCRdb holds only in-frame clones, not every one. The sample lists about 690,000 clones; about 92% were seen once. General study results and limits: Several donors shared about 5% of their naive CD4 clonotypes.

For this clone: The antigen is undetermined.

CD8 memory combined CD45RO+ cells with CCR7-negative CD45RA+ TemRA cells. V gave up 5 bases and J gave up 0 bases; unmatched junction bases: 10. CDR3 size: 17 residues. Germline V gene data show CDR1 as MNHEY and CDR2 as SMNVEV (reference sequence). This sequence was found in a man younger than 35 in good health. Some clones in this sample may be carry-over from other donors' samples. Sequenced input: memory CD8+ T cells from PBMCs. Described subset: CD45RO+ cells pooled with CCR7-negative TemRA cells. J is TRBJ2-1 and V is TRBV27; 7 bases line up with TRBD2. CDR3: CASSTYSGHSSYNEQFF. CDR3 nucleotide sequence: TGTGCCAGCAGTACCTATAGCGGGCACAGCTCCTACAATGAGCAGTTCTTC.